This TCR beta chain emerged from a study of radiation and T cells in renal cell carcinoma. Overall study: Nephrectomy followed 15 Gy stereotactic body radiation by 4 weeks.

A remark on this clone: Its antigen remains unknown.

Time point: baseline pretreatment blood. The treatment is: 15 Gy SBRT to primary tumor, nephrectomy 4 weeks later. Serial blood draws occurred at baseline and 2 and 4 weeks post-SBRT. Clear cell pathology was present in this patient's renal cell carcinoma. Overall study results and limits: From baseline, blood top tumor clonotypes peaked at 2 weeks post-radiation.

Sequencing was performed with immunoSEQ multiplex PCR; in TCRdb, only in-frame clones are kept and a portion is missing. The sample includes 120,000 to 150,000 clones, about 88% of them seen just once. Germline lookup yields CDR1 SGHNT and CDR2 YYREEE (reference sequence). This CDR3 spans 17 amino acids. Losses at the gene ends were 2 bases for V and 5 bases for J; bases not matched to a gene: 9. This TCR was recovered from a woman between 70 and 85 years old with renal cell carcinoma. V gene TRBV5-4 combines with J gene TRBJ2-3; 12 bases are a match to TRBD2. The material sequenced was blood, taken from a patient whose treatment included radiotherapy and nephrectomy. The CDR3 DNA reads TGTGCCAGCAGCTTTATAGGTCTAGCGGGGGGGATAGATACGCAGTATTTT. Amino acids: CASSFIGLAGGIDTQYF. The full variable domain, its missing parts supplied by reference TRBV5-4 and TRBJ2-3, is ETGVTQSPTHLIKTRGQQVTLRCSSQSGHNTVSWYQQALGQGPQFIFQYYREEENGRGNFPPRFSGLQFPNYSSELNVNALELDDSALYLCASSFIGLAGGIDTQYFGPGTRLTVL.